What follows are 14 T cell receptor beta chains derived from one specimen sequenced in a study of blood T cell repertoires in COVID-19 (dated by TCRdb to 2020 to 2022). The method was the immunoSEQ multiplex PCR assay. This immuneACCESS table, as held by TCRdb, lists in-frame sequences with V and J called but not all clones. Of the missing ones, under half trace to an unresolved V gene in checked studies; the others have no known cause. Across this sample there are a few hundred thousand clones, with nearly 90% seen only once. The ten largest clonotypes hold 2.1% of the sample. The sample consisted of peripheral blood. Receptors were obtained from a woman aged 60-75 years with COVID-19, enrolled during active disease.

The chain links TRBV12-3 or TRBV12-4 to TRBJ2-7; D unresolved. There are 13 residues in the CDR3. V lost 5 bases and J 4 bases, leaving 12 bases between the germline ends. CDR3 coding DNA: TGTGCCAGCAGTCCCGACATGTCTTACGAGCAGTACTTC. Protein product: CASSPDMSYEQYF.

This clone was observed once. The chain uses TRBV7-6 and TRBJ1-3, with TRBD1 as a possible D gene (5 bases). The germline V gene has CDR1 SGHVS and CDR2 FNYEAQ. V was pared by 1 base and J by 4 bases, with 5 bases between. The CDR3 has 13 residues. CDR3 DNA sequence: TGTGCCAGCAGCTTAGGGACAGGAAACACCATATATTTT. It yields the protein CASSLGTGNTIYF. Based on the CDR3 plus reference TRBV7-6 and TRBJ1-3, the full variable domain is GAGVSQSPRYKVTKRGQDVALRCDPISGHVSLYWYRQALGQGPEFLTYFNYEAQQDKSGLPNDRFSAERPEGSISTLTIQRTEQRDSAMYRCASSLGTGNTIYFGEGSWLTVV.

This rearrangement joins TRBV12-5 to TRBJ1-1, with 7 bases matching TRBD1. The V gene's germline CDR1 is LGHNT and CDR2 FRNRAP. This CDR3 has 14 residues. Germline trimming cut 6 bases from V and 8 bases from J; bases unmatched to any gene: 12. As DNA, the CDR3 is TGTGCTAGTGGACCTGACAGGGCCGCTGGGGAAGCTTTCTTT. Its translation: CASGPDRAAGEAFF.

The chain joins TRBV27 to TRBJ1-3; D not certain. The CDR3 has 14 residues. Germline assignment: CDR1 MNHEY and CDR2 SMNVEV (reference sequence). Trimming took off 5 bases at V and 2 bases at J, with 10 bases between the two ends. CDR3 region: CASSQVPPGNTIYF. The DNA for the CDR3 is TGTGCCAGCAGTCAGGTCCCTCCTGGAAACACCATATATTTT.

This chain links TRBV7-2 with TRBJ2-2, with a weak D call TRBD2 (5 bases). CDR3 length: 13 amino acids. Per the germline V gene, CDR1 is SGHTA and CDR2 is FQGNSA. The germline V and J ends were trimmed by 1 base and 6 bases, with 6 bases remaining between them. The CDR3 is CASSLVEAGELFF. Here the CDR3 DNA reads TGTGCCAGCAGCTTAGTGGAGGCCGGGGAGCTGTTTTTT.

The rearrangement joins TRBV18 to TRBJ1-5; D remains unclear. The V end was cut by 2 bases, the J end by 5 bases, with 10 bases between. Germline loops: CDR1 KGHSH, CDR2 LQKENI. CDR3 length: 14 amino acids. For the CDR3, the DNA is TGTGCCAGCTCACCAGAGGGCGCGGATCAGCCCCAGCATTTT. It encodes CASSPEGADQPQHF.

V is TRBV10-2 and J is TRBJ1-1, with D possibly matching TRBD1 (6 bases). Germline CDR1 reads WSHSY; CDR2 reads SAAADI. V dropped 5 bases and J dropped 3 bases, with 25 bases sitting between them. The CDR3 runs to 18 residues. CDR3 residues: CASSPGGPPMGKHTEAFF. CDR3 coding DNA: TGCGCCAGCAGTCCTGGGGGCCCCCCGATGGGGAAGCACACTGAAGCTTTCTTT.

The chain joins TRBV2 to TRBJ1-2; 7 nucleotides match TRBD1. The CDR3 runs to 14 residues. Germline V lookup: CDR1 SNHLY, CDR2 FYNNEI. V lost 1 base and J lost 3; bases outside the gene matches: 2. The CDR3 DNA sequence: TGTGCCAGCAGTGAAGGTACAGGGGACTATGGCTACACCTTC. Protein: CASSEGTGDYGYTF. Supplemented by reference TRBV2 and TRBJ1-2, the full variable domain reads EPEVTQTPSHQVTQMGQEVILRCVPISNHLYFYWYRQILGQKVEFLVSFYNNEISEKSEIFDDQFSVERPDGSNFTLKIRSTKLEDSAMYFCASSEGTGDYGYTFGSGTRLTVV.

V is TRBV7-9 and J is TRBJ2-3, with TRBD1 matching over 7 bases. Germline loops: CDR1 SEHNR, CDR2 FQNEAQ (reference sequence). V lost 5 bases and J lost 6; bases outside the gene matches: 20. This CDR3 region has 18 residues. The CDR3 nucleotides are TGTGCCAGCAGCCACCTGCCCAGGGGGTCACGGGGTCGGGATACGCAGTATTTT. The encoded protein is CASSHLPRGSRGRDTQYF.

The chain has TRBV7-9 and TRBJ1-2; 7 nucleotides align to TRBD1. With 6 bases clipped from V and 2 bases from J, the junction kept 6 bases outside the gene matches. The CDR3 contains 14 residues. The germline V gene encodes CDR1 SEHNR and CDR2 FQNEAQ (reference sequence). The CDR3 sequence: CASRQTGLNYGYTF. CDR3 sequence (DNA): TGTGCCAGCAGGCAGACAGGGTTGAACTATGGCTACACCTTC.

The CDR3 DNA is TGTGCCAGTAGTATTGTGCGGGGGACCAACTATGGCTACACCTTC. It yields the protein CASSIVRGTNYGYTF. The chain employs TRBV19 and TRBJ1-2; weak D call: TRBD1 (5 bases). This CDR3 is 15 amino acids long. Trimming cost V 3 bases and J 2 bases, with 13 bases left between them. CDR1 is LNHDA and CDR2 is SQIVND in the germline V gene (reference sequence).

The chain recombines TRBV29-1 with TRBJ1-2, with 10 bases that match TRBD1. The ends lost 0 bases at V and 4 bases at J; junction bases unmatched: 8. The CDR3 spans 16 residues. Germline CDR1 reads SQVTM; CDR2 reads ANQGSEA. The DNA of the CDR3 is TGCAGCGTTGAAGATTACGGGACAGGGGAGCCCTATGGCTACACCTTC. Translated: CSVEDYGTGEPYGYTF.

The CDR3 region is CASSQFHRGPPLGEQYF. For the CDR3, the DNA is TGTGCCAGCAGCCAGTTCCACAGGGGGCCTCCTTTAGGGGAGCAGTACTTC. V is TRBV6-4 and J is TRBJ2-7, with 9 nucleotides matching TRBD1. This CDR3 contains 17 residues. V shed 6 bases and J 7 bases; nucleotides not matched to a gene: 19. Germline V gives CDR1 MRHNA, CDR2 SNTAGT.

This chain joins TRBV6-2 or TRBV6-3 and TRBJ2-1; TRBD2 matches 7 bases. Germline CDR1 and CDR2: MNHEY and SVGEGT. V was pared by 2 bases and J by 9 bases, with 4 bases of the junction left unmatched. This CDR3 is 13 amino acids long. The CDR3 coding sequence is TGTGCCAGCAGTTACCCGTGGGGGGGTGAGCAGTTCTTC. It encodes CASSYPWGGEQFF.